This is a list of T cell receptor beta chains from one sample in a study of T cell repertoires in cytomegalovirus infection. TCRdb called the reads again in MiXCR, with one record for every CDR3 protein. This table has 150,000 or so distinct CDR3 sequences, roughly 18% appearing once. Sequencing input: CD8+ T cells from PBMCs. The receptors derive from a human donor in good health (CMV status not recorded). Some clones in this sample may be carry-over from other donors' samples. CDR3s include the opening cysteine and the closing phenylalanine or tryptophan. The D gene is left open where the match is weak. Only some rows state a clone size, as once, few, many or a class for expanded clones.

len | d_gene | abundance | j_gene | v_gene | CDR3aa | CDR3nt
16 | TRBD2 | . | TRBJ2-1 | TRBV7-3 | CASSPSSGVGYNEQFF | TGTGCCAGCAGTCCCTCGAGCGGGGTGGGCTACAATGAGCAGTTCTTC
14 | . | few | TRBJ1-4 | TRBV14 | CASSRRTDREKLFF | TGTGCCAGCAGCCGCCGGACCGACCGTGAAAAACTGTTTTTT
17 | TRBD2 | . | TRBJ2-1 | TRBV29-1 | CSVEVLTSGVSYNEQFF | TGCAGCGTTGAAGTTCTGACTAGCGGGGTTTCCTACAATGAGCAGTTCTTC
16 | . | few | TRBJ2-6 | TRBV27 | CASYGRYLGGANVLTF | TGTGCCAGCTACGGACGGTACTTGGGGGGGGCCAACGTCCTGACTTTC
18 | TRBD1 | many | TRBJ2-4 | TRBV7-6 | CASSCPDRGESAKNIQYF | TGTGCCAGCAGCTGCCCGGACAGGGGGGAATCCGCCAAAAACATTCAGTACTTC
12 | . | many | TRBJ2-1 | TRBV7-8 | CASSRGAREQFF | TGTGCCAGCAGTCGAGGGGCTCGGGAGCAGTTCTTC
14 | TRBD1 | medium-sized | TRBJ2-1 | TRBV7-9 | CASSRGQGYNEQFF | TGTGCCAGCAGCCGGGGACAGGGTTACAATGAGCAGTTCTTC
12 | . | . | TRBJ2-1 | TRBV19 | CASLTSYGEQFF | TGTGCCAGCCTAACTTCCTACGGTGAGCAGTTCTTC
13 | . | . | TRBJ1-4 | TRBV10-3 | CAISGAGQEKLFF | TGTGCCATCAGCGGGGCAGGGCAAGAAAAACTGTTTTTT
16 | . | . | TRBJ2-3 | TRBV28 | CASSAPERSSTDTQYF | TGTGCCAGCAGCGCCCCGGAGCGGTCTAGCACAGATACGCAGTATTTT